This T cell receptor (beta chain) was sequenced for a study of Ad26.COV2.S vaccination and SARS-CoV-2 variants. Sequencing was performed with immunoSEQ multiplex PCR; in TCRdb, only in-frame clones are kept and a portion is missing. The data contain fewer than 500,000 clones, 80% to 95% of them singletons. V was clipped by 0 bases and J by 0 bases, with 9 bases between them. Looked up from germline, CDR1 is MNHEY and CDR2 is SVGAGI. The CDR3 has 16 amino acids. Treatment given: roughly 19 received Ad26.COV2.S at low or high dose, single or two shots; five or six received placebo; per-sample allocation not given. Material that was analyzed had been drawn on day 63 after the first vaccine or placebo injection.

The material was peripheral blood, obtained in a trial of Ad26.COV2.S vaccine versus placebo. The receptor was isolated from a person between 18 and 65 years old who received the Ad26.COV2.S COVID-19 vaccine or a placebo. The chain combines TRBV6-5 with TRBJ1-3; D gene unclear. CDR3: CASSYSRQTSGNTIYF. As DNA, the CDR3 is TGTGCCAGCAGTTACTCGAGGCAGACCTCTGGAAACACCATATATTTT.